The 9 T cell receptor beta chains reported below all come from one sample, sequenced in a study of vaccination effects on CD4 cells after COVID-19. Sequencing was performed with immunoSEQ multiplex PCR; in TCRdb, only in-frame clones are kept and a portion is missing. This table holds about 38,000 clones, roughly 87% found once. The antigens these receptors bind are not known. Cells that had been cultured for 10 days were the source of isolated CD4+ T cells. The material sequenced was CD4+ T cells from PBMCs cultured without peptide, taken before COVID-19 vaccination. These receptors were obtained from a human donor who received a COVID-19 vaccine.

The rearrangement links TRBV12-3 or TRBV12-4 to TRBJ1-2; tentatively, D is TRBD1 (6 bases). Deletions cut 6 bases from V and 7 bases from J, with 15 bases between. This CDR3 region has 13 residues. The CDR3 nucleotides are TGTGCCAGCAGAACCACAGGGCTGGGTGGCTACACCTTC. Translating it yields CASRTTGLGGYTF.

This clone was counted a single time. The chain links TRBV19 to TRBJ2-3, with 7 bases identical to TRBD1. The V and J ends lost 5 bases and 8 bases, in that order; junction bases with no gene match: 16. CDR1 and CDR2 (germline): LNHDA, SQIVND (reference sequence). This CDR3 is 16 amino acids long. CDR3 region: CASSPQTGQSIPTQYF. CDR3 nucleotides: TGTGCCAGTAGTCCACAAACGGGACAGTCAATTCCTACGCAGTATTTT. Together with reference TRBV19 and TRBJ2-3, the CDR3 gives the full variable domain: DGGITQSPKYLFRKEGQNVTLSCEQNLNHDAMYWYRQDPGQGLRLIYYSQIVNDFQKGDIAEGYSVSREKKESFPLTVTSAQKNPTAFYLCASSPQTGQSIPTQYFGPGTRLTVL.

The CDR3 DNA sequence: TGTGCCATCAGCCCCTTGTTAGGTCGGGCTTTCTTT. It encodes CAISPLLGRAFF. The V call is TRBV10-3, the J call TRBJ1-1; D gene uncertain. This CDR3 has 12 amino acids. The germline V and J ends were trimmed by 6 bases and 11 bases, with 16 bases remaining between them. In germline, CDR1 is ENHRY, CDR2 SYGVKD.

The genes are TRBV6-2 or TRBV6-3 and TRBJ2-7; TRBD1 might be the D (6 bases). From germline, CDR1 is MNHEY and CDR2 SVGEGT. V gave up 6 bases and J gave up 3 bases, with 12 bases separating them. The CDR3 extends over 13 amino acids. The DNA for the CDR3 is TGTGCCAGCAGGCCTACAGGGATCTACGAGCAGTACGTC. Protein: CASRPTGIYEQYV.

The V gene is TRBV4-3, the J gene TRBJ1-3, with no clear D. The CDR3 extends over 16 amino acids. V dropped 4 bases and J dropped 1 base, with 14 bases sitting between them. The germline gives CDR1 LGHNA, CDR2 YSLEER. CDR3: CASSRLPVGSGNTIYF. CDR3 DNA: TGCGCCAGCAGCCGGCTTCCGGTAGGGTCTGGAAACACCATATATTTT.

The chain combines TRBV5-6 with TRBJ1-5; D unresolved. Germline CDR1 reads SGHDT; CDR2 reads YYEEEE. V was clipped by 4 bases and J by 7 bases, with 15 bases between them. CDR3 length equals 14 residues. The CDR3 region has the DNA TGTGCCAGCAGCGCCATTCGTGGGCCCCAGCCCCAGCATTTT. Translated, it gives CASSAIRGPQPQHF. The full variable domain, in which reference TRBV5-6 and TRBJ1-5 provide the parts outside the CDR3, is DAGVTQSPTHLIKTRGQQVTLRCSPKSGHDTVSWYQQALGQGPQFIFQYYEEEERQRGNFPDRFSGHQFPNYSSELNVNALLLGDSALYLCASSAIRGPQPQHFGDGTRLSIL.

The chain employs TRBV14 and TRBJ2-5, with D unclear. Trimming took off 1 base at V and 5 bases at J, with 11 bases between the two ends. CDR1 and CDR2 (germline): SGHDN, FVKESK. The CDR3 has 14 amino acids. The CDR3 nucleotides are TGTGCCAGCAGCCAAGTTTATCAGTCGGAGACCCAGTACTTC. It encodes CASSQVYQSETQYF.

The CDR3 reads CASRKTGDQPQHF. The CDR3 DNA is TGTGCCAGCAGAAAGACAGGGGATCAGCCCCAGCATTTT. V gene TRBV6-5 combines with J gene TRBJ1-5, with 8 positions matching TRBD1. V lost 6 bases, J lost 5 bases, and 3 bases stayed unmatched. Looked up from germline, CDR1 is MNHEY and CDR2 is SVGAGI. The CDR3 spans 13 residues.

This clone was found once. The J gene is TRBJ2-5, the V gene TRBV3-1 (or the pseudogene TRBV3-2), with 9 bases aligning to TRBD2. After removal of 2 bases from V and 5 bases from J, the junction contained 3 bases not matched to a gene. Germline CDR1 LGHDT, CDR2 YNNKEL (reference sequence). The CDR3 contains 14 residues. The CDR3 loop reads CASSQNSGGETQYF. The CDR3 DNA is TGTGCCAGCAGCCAAAATAGCGGGGGTGAGACCCAGTACTTC.